This T cell receptor (beta chain) was captured in a study of shared clonotypes between healthy human individuals. Study at large: Each donor contributed plates that comprised three CD4 naive, three CD4 memory, two CD8 naive and one CD8 memory. Findings and caveats of the study: Among non-shared clonotypes, generation probabilities were lower than among those shared by all four donors.

As for this clone: Its antigen is undetermined.

Across several immunoSEQ plates, the genomic DNA of each subset was split evenly. DNA at about 0.2 ug, 25,000 to 35,000 T cell genomes, went into sorted-subset replicate PCRs. Only in-frame clones appear in the TCRdb table, and some are missing; sequencing was by immunoSEQ multiplex PCR. The sample includes about 360,000 clones, more than 60% seen only once; the top ten take less than 11%. Input material: memory CD4+ T cells sorted from blood. Subset given: CD45RA-negative fraction. This TCR was sampled from a man aged 30-40 years in good health.

This CDR3 is CASRPQGAGSYEQYF. In nucleotides, the CDR3 is TGTGCCAGCAGACCCCAAGGGGCAGGGTCCTACGAGCAGTACTTC. V and J are TRBV6-6 and TRBJ2-7; the D gene is possibly TRBD1 (5 bases). CDR3 size: 15 residues. V lost 6 bases and J lost 1, with 16 bases in between. The germline gives CDR1 MNHNY, CDR2 SVGAGI (reference sequence).